This entry features one TCR beta chain sequence. The antigen it recognizes is unknown. The sample holds no much larger clone one base away, and base qualities are not on file. Each donor gave one peripheral blood draw, averaging around 120 mL, which was collected into heparinised tubes. A BD FACSAria II and a panel including CD45RO, CCR7, CD25, CD127, CD95 and CD27 were used to sort naive, central memory, regulatory and stem cell-like memory CD4+ T cells. Every sorted population had a purity above 95%. PBMCs were isolated right away by Lymphoprep density gradient centrifugation and were stained directly, without culture. So that batch effects would be minimized, each experiment stained and sorted samples in pairs, pairing one healthy donor with one patient. This record belongs to a study of beta chain features in type 1 diabetes (dated by TCRdb to the late 2010s). Describing the broader study: Patients and healthy donors did not differ in mean age, gender distribution, total cell number or subset yield. Whereas all 30 or so donors provided naive and central memory subsets, regulatory and stem cell-like memory subsets were isolated from just 8 patients and about 8 healthy donors. In the study, recently diagnosed type 1 diabetes patients and matched healthy donors were compared on the TCRB repertoires of their sorted circulating CD4+ T cell subsets. A total of over 90,000,000 sorted cells were examined across all samples, and a strong correlation was observed between cell number per subset and RNA yield. Results the study describes overall, beyond this receptor: Because cDNA rather than genomic DNA was sequenced, highly expressing activated cells could have been over-represented, although no difference in activation and CD3 levels was found between groups. A moderate but significant shortening of TCRB CDR3 length was observed in type 1 diabetes patients in all four CD4+ subsets. At VDJ recombination sites, patients with type 1 diabetes made fewer insertions and deleted more nucleotides, a pattern implying thymic rearrangement abnormalities. HLA sub-analyses involved small numbers of individuals, so any influence of HLA type on TCRB rearrangement remained unresolved. The naive, central memory and regulatory TCRB repertoires appeared to resemble one another more closely among patients than among healthy donors. Shorter templates might be favored by PCR, yet because patient and control samples were amplified and corrected together, any such skew would affect both groups equally.

The V end loses 8 bases and the J end loses 1 base, and a stretch of 10 bases separates them. From the germline V gene, CDR1 is SQVTM and CDR2 is ANQGSEA. Including the terminal cysteine and phenylalanine, the CDR3 comprises 12 residues. Left in the record is the CDR3 DNA by itself, 36 bases read in frame from the first base. All of the isolated RNA was reverse transcribed with the High Capacity cDNA Reverse Transcription Kit, so expressed TCRB transcripts were sequenced. Deep immunoSEQ sequencing was performed on naive, central memory and regulatory T cell samples, with an average of around 3.5 million total reads per sample. Sorted cells were lysed in RLT buffer and RNA was extracted with DNase-treated RNeasy Micro or Mini kits, depending on cell number. Each cell subset was processed separately to prevent cross-contamination, with patient and healthy donor samples processed together. Using the immunoSEQ multiplex PCR, TCRB sequences were amplified from cDNA into 87-bp fragments spanning the CDR3 region. Sequencing of the amplicons was done on the Illumina HiSeq platform. As for how the authors treated the data: PCR bias was computationally corrected using synthetic template baselines, reads within Hamming distance 2 were collapsed, and singletons that could not be merged were discarded. Reads were aligned to IMGT to assign V, D and J genes, CDR3 length, and insertions or deletions at six rearrangement sites. Within each subset, clonotype counts were normalized to sorted cell number, and only after that were true diversity and Gini coefficients computed with the tcR R package. The overlap coefficient, calculated on TCRB nucleotide sequences, was used to quantify repertoire sharing. Out-of-frame TCRB sequences from naive cells were analyzed as a proxy for the pre-selection repertoire. This is the immuneACCESS table as TCRdb keeps it, with only in-frame sequences that have V and J called. A part of the clones is gone; compared with another copy, unresolved V genes explain less than half, and the rest is unexplained. The V and J calls and clone size were taken over from that table, and D and trimming were inferred from the DNA. Recorded for this sample are approximately 380,000 clones; more than 13% of them occurred a single time. Approximately 0.02% of the sample is in the top ten clones.

The receptor's source is a woman in her late teens or twenties in good health. This receptor chain uses TRBV29-1 and TRBJ2-3, with the identity of the D gene unclear. The material sequenced was naive CD4+ T cells from blood. The cell subset or site label for this specimen denotes: true naive CD4+ T cells. The DNA reads as follows: TGCAGCCCAAGAGAGGGCACAGATACGCAGTATTTT. This gives the protein CSPREGTDTQYF.